These 32 T cell receptor beta chains came from one sample sequenced in a study of cytomegalovirus exposure and HLA in healthy donors (dated by TCRdb to about 2017). Library preparation employed the immunoSEQ multiplex PCR assay. For the multiplex PCR, a mixture combining 60 forward primers for TCR Vbeta segments and 13 reverse primers for TCR Jbeta segments was used. TCRdb provides this immuneACCESS table in a form limited to in-frame rearrangements. Some clones are lacking; in checked studies, under half of them reflect an unresolved V gene, and why the rest are absent is not known. The sample records 130,000 to 150,000 clones, about 80% of which are singletons. 4.5% to 6% of the sample goes to the ten largest clones. Sequenced input: PBMCs. The receptor source for this set is a man aged 25 to 45 in good health and CMV-seropositive.

The chain uses TRBV14 and TRBJ2-3, with a tentative D call TRBD2 (5 bases). Between the trimmed V and J ends, which lost 1 base and 0 bases, there was a span of 11 bases. This CDR3 has 16 amino acids. Germline CDR1 reads SGHDN; CDR2 reads FVKESK. This CDR3 reads CASSQGQGGSTDTQYF. The CDR3 region has the DNA TGTGCCAGCAGCCAAGGGCAAGGCGGGAGCACAGATACGCAGTATTTT.

This clone was seen once. The chain employs TRBV5-4 and TRBJ1-2; D is perhaps TRBD1 (5 bases). Germline V gives CDR1 SGHNT, CDR2 YYREEE (reference sequence). The CDR3 runs to 15 residues. The V end lost 4 bases, the J end lost 8 bases, and 21 bases lay between the germline ends. The CDR3 bases are TGTGCCAGCAGCCCCTGGGGACTCTCTTCAGGAGGCTACACCTTC. It is translated as CASSPWGLSSGGYTF. The full variable domain, with the rest looked up from reference TRBV5-4 and TRBJ1-2, is ETGVTQSPTHLIKTRGQQVTLRCSSQSGHNTVSWYQQALGQGPQFIFQYYREEENGRGNFPPRFSGLQFPNYSSELNVNALELDDSALYLCASSPWGLSSGGYTFGSGTRLTVV.

J is TRBJ1-1 and V is TRBV11-2; 9 nucleotides line up with TRBD1. CDR3 size: 15 residues. Germline-derived CDR1 and CDR2 are SGHAT and FQNNGV. J lost 5 bases, V lost 5 bases, and 9 bases had no gene match. CDR3 sequence (DNA): TGTGCCAGCAGCCAGGCGACAGGGGGAGAGACTGAAGCTTTCTTT. This encodes CASSQATGGETEAFF.

This clone was observed once. The chain combines TRBV28 with TRBJ1-5; the D gene is possibly TRBD1 (6 bases). V lost 6 bases, J lost 0 bases, and 9 bases lay in between. The CDR3 contains 14 residues. Germline V gene lookup returns CDR1 MDHEN and CDR2 SYDVKM. This CDR3 is CASSGQFSNQPQHF. The DNA for the CDR3 is TGTGCCAGCAGCGGACAGTTTAGCAATCAGCCCCAGCATTTT.

The chain links TRBV5-6 to TRBJ2-7; D call uncertain. The V and J ends lost 0 bases and 2 bases respectively, with 6 bases between them. Germline CDR1 and CDR2: SGHDT and YYEEEE. The CDR3 has 13 residues. The CDR3 DNA reads TGTGCCAGCAGCTTGGGCGGAACCTACGAGCAGTACTTC. It specifies CASSLGGTYEQYF.

The J gene is TRBJ1-5, the V gene TRBV7-9; D gene unclear. Germline V CDR1 and CDR2: SEHNR, FQNEAQ (reference sequence). The CDR3 spans 13 residues. The ends were cut back, 3 bases at V and 7 bases at J, with 10 bases in the middle. The CDR3 reads CASSFGERQPQHF. The DNA of the CDR3 is TGTGCCAGCAGCTTTGGCGAGAGGCAGCCCCAGCATTTT.

The chain couples TRBV5-8 to TRBJ2-7; 11 bases map to TRBD1. Germline CDR1 SGHTS, CDR2 YDEGEE. The CDR3 extends over 16 amino acids. The V and J ends lost 1 base and 3 bases, in that order; junction bases with no gene match: 6. The CDR3 is CASSLYWGQGDYEQYF. Written as DNA, the CDR3 is TGTGCCAGCAGCTTGTATTGGGGACAGGGGGACTACGAGCAGTACTTC.

The CDR3 DNA is TGTGCCAGCAGCTACTCGGGGGGTAGGACTGAAGCTTTCTTT. This encodes CASSYSGGRTEAFF. This chain uses TRBV7-8 with TRBJ1-1; D possibly corresponds to TRBD1 (5 bases). V dropped 4 bases and J dropped 5 bases, with 14 bases sitting between them. CDR3 size: 14 residues. The germline CDR1 and CDR2 sequences are SGHVS and FQNEAQ.

CDR3 region: CASSEEGNLAGLTGELFF. In nucleotides, the CDR3 is TGTGCCAGCAGTGAAGAAGGGAATCTAGCGGGGCTCACCGGGGAGCTGTTTTTT. This chain links TRBV2 with TRBJ2-2; 9 nucleotides line up with TRBD2. The germline V gene has CDR1 SNHLY and CDR2 FYNNEI. The V segment lost 1 base and the J segment 4 bases; nucleotides outside the gene matches: 10. The CDR3 is 18 amino acids.

The chain uses TRBV11-2 and TRBJ2-4; D possibly corresponds to TRBD1 (6 bases). This CDR3 spans 16 amino acids. The V and J ends lost 1 base and 0 bases respectively, with 10 bases between them. Germline V gives CDR1 SGHAT, CDR2 FQNNGV. The DNA of the CDR3 is TGTGCCAGCAGCTTAGTGGGGGCGTTAGCCAAAAACATTCAGTACTTC. It encodes CASSLVGALAKNIQYF. The entire variable domain, with the rest obtained from reference TRBV11-2 and TRBJ2-4, is as follows: EAGVAQSPRYKIIEKRQSVAFWCNPISGHATLYWYQQILGQGPKLLIQFQNNGVVDDSQLPKDRFSAERLKGVDSTLKIQPAKLEDSAVYLCASSLVGALAKNIQYFGAGTRLSVL.

V gene TRBV13 combines with J gene TRBJ1-1; weak D call: TRBD1 (5 bases). Germline assignment: CDR1 PRHDT and CDR2 FYEKMQ (reference sequence). Trimming removed 6 bases from V and 11 bases from J, with 16 bases in between. The CDR3 is 12 residues long. Written as DNA, the CDR3 is TGTGCCAGCAGAGATCCAGGGAATGTGGCTTTCTTT. Its protein product is CASRDPGNVAFF.

The chain is built from TRBV5-1 and TRBJ2-1; 9 nucleotides line up with TRBD2. The CDR3 has 19 residues. V lost 1 base to trimming and J lost 1 base; unmatched junction nucleotides: 12. The germline gives CDR1 SGHRS, CDR2 YFSETQ. The DNA for the CDR3 is TGCGCCAGCAGCTTGTTGTTTGCTAGCGGGGATCCATCCTACAATGAGCAGTTCTTC. Translated: CASSLLFASGDPSYNEQFF.

The chain uses TRBV6-5 and TRBJ1-1; D not resolved. Germline-derived CDR1 and CDR2 are MNHEY and SVGAGI. This CDR3 contains 12 residues. V lost 7 bases and J 7 bases, leaving 13 bases between the germline ends. The CDR3 bases are TGTGCCAGCATTAAACCGGGAAATGAAGCTTTCTTT. This translates into CASIKPGNEAFF.

This clone was recorded only once. V and J are TRBV11-2 and TRBJ1-2; 9 nucleotides align to TRBD1. CDR3 length equals 14 residues. V trimming: 5 bases; J trimming: 8 bases; junction bases outside the gene matches: 9. Germline V CDR1 and CDR2: SGHAT, FQNNGV. This CDR3 reads CASSMGQGSIGYTF. The CDR3 DNA reads as TGTGCCAGCAGCATGGGACAGGGATCCATAGGCTACACCTTC.

This chain joins TRBV28 and TRBJ2-7; TRBD1 matches 8 bases. After removal of 6 bases from V and 3 bases from J, the junction contained 10 bases not matched to a gene. CDR1 is MDHEN, CDR2 SYDVKM, per germline. The CDR3 is 15 amino acids. DNA of the CDR3: TGTGCCAGCAGATCAGGGGGCGCGGGAAGCTACGAGCAGTACTTC. Amino acid sequence: CASRSGGAGSYEQYF.

The chain joins TRBV5-1 to TRBJ2-7, with TRBD1 matching 9 bases. This CDR3 has 14 amino acids. From germline, CDR1 is SGHRS and CDR2 YFSETQ. With V trimmed by 4 bases and J by 5 bases, 7 bases remained unmatched. The CDR3 DNA reads as TGCGCCAGCAGCGGTTCCGGGACAGGGAACGAGCAGTACTTC. It translates to CASSGSGTGNEQYF.

The chain joins TRBV28 to TRBJ1-4; 7 bases line up with TRBD1. The CDR3 length is 13 residues. The trim removed 8 bases at V and 8 bases at J, leaving 8 bases unmatched. From germline, CDR1 is MDHEN and CDR2 SYDVKM. The CDR3 DNA sequence: TGTGCCAGCGGAGGGGGCTTGAAGGAAAAACTGTTTTTT. Translated, it gives CASGGGLKEKLFF.

The CDR3 DNA follows: TGTGCCAGCAGCAATCTCGGGACAGGGATAGGAGATACGCAGTATTTT. Translation: CASSNLGTGIGDTQYF. This chain uses TRBV7-8 with TRBJ2-3, with TRBD1 matching 9 bases. With 5 bases clipped from V and 5 bases from J, the junction kept 11 bases outside the gene matches. CDR3 size: 16 residues. The germline CDR1 and CDR2 sequences are SGHVS and FQNEAQ.

Remarks on this clone: Other DNA sequences within the sample encode an identical CDR3. The rearrangement links TRBV6-5 to TRBJ1-2; weak D call: TRBD1 (5 bases). V dropped 6 bases and J dropped 0 bases, with 8 bases sitting between them. The CDR3 length is 13 residues. In germline, CDR1 is MNHEY, CDR2 SVGAGI. DNA of the CDR3: TGTGCCAGCAGCCAGACAGCTAACTATGGCTACACCTTC. It yields the protein CASSQTANYGYTF.

The chain uses TRBV2 and TRBJ1-4; the D is unclear. Trimming shortened V by 2 bases and J by 7 bases, and 14 bases separated the two germline ends. From germline, CDR1 is SNHLY and CDR2 FYNNEI. The CDR3 sequence is 15 residues long. CDR3 sequence (DNA): TGTGCCAGCAGTGAAAATAATCAGGTGGGTGAAAAACTGTTTTTT. Amino acid sequence: CASSENNQVGEKLFF.

The V gene is TRBV6-6, the J gene TRBJ2-3, with a tentative D call TRBD1 (6 bases). The germline gives CDR1 MNHNY, CDR2 SVGAGI (reference sequence). CDR3 length equals 14 residues. Trimming removed 1 base from V and 4 bases from J, with 9 bases in between. The CDR3: CASSYLQGSDTQYF. Written as DNA, the CDR3 is TGTGCCAGCAGTTACTTACAGGGCTCAGATACGCAGTATTTT.

The CDR3 DNA reads TGTGCCAGCAGCAGAAACGGTGCAACTAATGAAAAACTGTTTTTT. It codes for CASSRNGATNEKLFF. The rearrangement links TRBV5-4 to TRBJ1-4; no firm D call. The CDR3 consists of 15 residues. The V gene's germline CDR1 is SGHNT and CDR2 YYREEE (reference sequence). Between the trimmed V and J ends, which lost 4 bases and 0 bases, there was a span of 10 bases.

The rearrangement joins TRBV27 to TRBJ2-7; TRBD2 matches 12 bases. The CDR3 spans 14 residues. Germline values: CDR1 MNHEY, CDR2 SMNVEV (reference sequence). V shed 7 bases and J 5 bases; nucleotides not matched to a gene: 6. DNA for the CDR3: TGTGCCAGCACTCGACTAGCGGGAGCCCACGAGCAGTACTTC. Translated, it gives CASTRLAGAHEQYF.

The chain uses TRBV2 and TRBJ2-1; 9 positions agree with TRBD2. The CDR3 extends over 16 amino acids. V lost 4 bases, J lost 8 bases, and 12 bases stayed unmatched. Germline V CDR1 and CDR2: SNHLY, FYNNEI. CDR3 coding DNA: TGTGCCAGCAGTGCCCTCGCGGGGGGGCCTCGGGATGAGCAGTTCTTC. It codes for CASSALAGGPRDEQFF.

This clone has just one count. V gene TRBV13 combines with J gene TRBJ2-1, with TRBD2 matching over 8 bases. This CDR3 contains 15 residues. CDR1 is PRHDT, CDR2 FYEKMQ, per germline (reference sequence). V lost 3 bases to trimming and J lost 7 bases; unmatched junction nucleotides: 8. CDR3 DNA sequence: TGTGCCAGCAGCTTGGTACGGACTAGCTTTAATGAGCAGTTCTTC. It is translated as CASSLVRTSFNEQFF.

V is TRBV6-1 and J is TRBJ2-1, with 8 bases identical to TRBD1. This CDR3 has 16 amino acids. Germline V gene sequence: CDR1 MNHNS, CDR2 SASEGT. The junction had 9 bases not matched to a gene; V was cut back by 4 bases and J by 4 bases. This chain's CDR3 is CASSGWAGGAYNEQFF. Written as DNA, the CDR3 is TGTGCCAGCAGTGGATGGGCAGGGGGCGCGTACAATGAGCAGTTCTTC.

The chain carries TRBV18 and TRBJ2-5, with D unclear. CDR1 is KGHSH, CDR2 LQKENI, per germline. The length of the CDR3 is 11 residues. The ends were cut back, 6 bases at V and 5 bases at J, with 7 bases in the middle. This CDR3 reads CASSESETQYF. The CDR3, as DNA: TGTGCCAGCTCGGAGAGTGAGACCCAGTACTTC.

The chain uses TRBV5-8 and TRBJ2-3; D remains ambiguous. Germline V gene data show CDR1 as SGHTS and CDR2 as YDEGEE. The CDR3 extends over 15 amino acids. Trimming took off 4 bases at V and 6 bases at J, with 18 bases between the two ends. This CDR3 is CASSTRLVVRDTQYF. The CDR3 DNA reads as TGTGCCAGCAGCACCCGCCTCGTCGTGCGGGATACGCAGTATTTT.

The chain uses TRBV28 and TRBJ2-7; the D gene is possibly TRBD1 (6 bases). The CDR3 runs 17 residues. Germline V gives CDR1 MDHEN, CDR2 SYDVKM. V was trimmed by 6 bases and J by 2 bases, leaving 23 bases between them. CDR3 nucleotides: TGTGCCAGCAGCCGTGGGGGTGGGTGGGACATACCCTACGAGCAGTACTTC. The encoded protein is CASSRGGGWDIPYEQYF. The complete variable domain, with remaining parts taken from reference TRBV28 and TRBJ2-7, reads DVKVTQSSRYLVKRTGEKVFLECVQDMDHENMFWYRQDPGLGLRLIYFSYDVKMKEKGDIPEGYSVSREKKERFSLILESASTNQTSMYLCASSRGGGWDIPYEQYFGPGTRLTVT.

The chain couples TRBV2 to TRBJ2-7, with TRBD2 matching over 11 bases. This CDR3 spans 14 amino acids. The germline V gene has CDR1 SNHLY and CDR2 FYNNEI. V dropped 5 bases and J dropped 3; count of bases not matched to a gene: 3. CDR3 coding DNA: TGTGCCAGCAGTCTTAGCGGGGGGGACTACGAGCAGTACTTC. This sequence encodes CASSLSGGDYEQYF.

V is TRBV25-1 and J is TRBJ1-1, with D maybe TRBD1 (6 bases). The CDR3 consists of 15 residues. V shed 6 bases and J shed 0 bases, with 14 bases lying between them. The germline gives CDR1 MGHDK, CDR2 SYGVNS. CDR3 protein: CASRSTRDMNTEAFF. CDR3 in DNA: TGTGCCAGCAGATCAACTAGGGACATGAACACTGAAGCTTTCTTT.

In this sample, this clone turned up once. The CDR3 reads CASSTGVGGEAFF. The CDR3 DNA reads as TGTGCCAGCAGTACCGGGGTCGGCGGGGAAGCTTTCTTT. The J gene is TRBJ1-1, the V gene TRBV6-6; D is ambiguous. V was pared by 5 bases and J by 8 bases, with 15 bases between. Germline loops: CDR1 MNHNY, CDR2 SVGAGI (reference sequence). The CDR3 length is 13 residues.